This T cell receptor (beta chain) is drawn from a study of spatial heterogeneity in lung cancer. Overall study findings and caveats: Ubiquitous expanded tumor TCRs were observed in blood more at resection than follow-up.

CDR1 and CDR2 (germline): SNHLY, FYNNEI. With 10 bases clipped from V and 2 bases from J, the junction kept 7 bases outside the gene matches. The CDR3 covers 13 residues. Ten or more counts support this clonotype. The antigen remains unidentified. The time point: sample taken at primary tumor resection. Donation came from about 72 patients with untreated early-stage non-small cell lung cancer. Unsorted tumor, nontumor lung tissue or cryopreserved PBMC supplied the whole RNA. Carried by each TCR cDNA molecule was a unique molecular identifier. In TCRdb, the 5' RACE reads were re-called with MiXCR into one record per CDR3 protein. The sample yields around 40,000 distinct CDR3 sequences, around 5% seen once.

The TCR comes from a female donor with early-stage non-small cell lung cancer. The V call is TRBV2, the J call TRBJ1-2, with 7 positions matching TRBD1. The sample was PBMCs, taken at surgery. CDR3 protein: CATQETGNYGYTF. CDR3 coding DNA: TGTGCCACCCAAGAGACAGGGAACTATGGCTACACCTTC.